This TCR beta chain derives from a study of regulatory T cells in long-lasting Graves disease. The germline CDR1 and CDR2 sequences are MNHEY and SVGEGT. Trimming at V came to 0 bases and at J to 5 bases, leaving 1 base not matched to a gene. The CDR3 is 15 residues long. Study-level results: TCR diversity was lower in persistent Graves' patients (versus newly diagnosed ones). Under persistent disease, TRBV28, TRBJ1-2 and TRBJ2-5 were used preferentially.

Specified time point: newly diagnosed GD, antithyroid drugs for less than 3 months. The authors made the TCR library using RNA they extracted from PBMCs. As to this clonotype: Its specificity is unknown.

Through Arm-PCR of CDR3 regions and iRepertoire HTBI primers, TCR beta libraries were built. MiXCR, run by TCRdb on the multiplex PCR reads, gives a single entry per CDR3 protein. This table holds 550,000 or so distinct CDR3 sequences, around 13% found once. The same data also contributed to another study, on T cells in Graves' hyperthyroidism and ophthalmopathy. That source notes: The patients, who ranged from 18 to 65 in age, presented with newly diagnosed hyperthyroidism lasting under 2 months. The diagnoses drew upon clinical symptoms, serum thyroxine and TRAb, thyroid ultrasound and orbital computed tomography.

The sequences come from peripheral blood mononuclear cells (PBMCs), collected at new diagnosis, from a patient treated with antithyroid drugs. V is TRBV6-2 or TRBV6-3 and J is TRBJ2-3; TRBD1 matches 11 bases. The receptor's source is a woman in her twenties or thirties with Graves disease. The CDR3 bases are TGTGCCAGCAGTTACTCGGGACAGGGGGTAGATACGCAGTATTTT. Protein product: CASSYSGQGVDTQYF.